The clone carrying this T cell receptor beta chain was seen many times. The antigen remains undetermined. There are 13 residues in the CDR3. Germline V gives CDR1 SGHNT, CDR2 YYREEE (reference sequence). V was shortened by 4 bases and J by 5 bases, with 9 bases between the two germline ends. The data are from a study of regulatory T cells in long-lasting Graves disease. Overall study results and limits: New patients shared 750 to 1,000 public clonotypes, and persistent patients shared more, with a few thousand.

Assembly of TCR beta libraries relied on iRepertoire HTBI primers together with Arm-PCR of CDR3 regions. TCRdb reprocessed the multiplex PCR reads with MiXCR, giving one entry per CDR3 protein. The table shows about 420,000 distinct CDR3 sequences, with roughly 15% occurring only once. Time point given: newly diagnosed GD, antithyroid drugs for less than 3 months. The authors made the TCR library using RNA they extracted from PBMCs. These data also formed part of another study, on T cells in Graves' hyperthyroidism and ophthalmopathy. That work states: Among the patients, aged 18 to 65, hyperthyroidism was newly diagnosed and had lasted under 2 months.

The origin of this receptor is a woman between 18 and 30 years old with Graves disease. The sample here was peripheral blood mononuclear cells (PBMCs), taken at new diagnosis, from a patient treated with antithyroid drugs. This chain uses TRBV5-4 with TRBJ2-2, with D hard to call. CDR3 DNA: TGTGCCAGCAGCGACGTTGCAACCGGGGAGCTGTTTTTT. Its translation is CASSDVATGELFF.